A selection of T cell receptor beta chains follows, all from one sample in a study of post-analysis software for immune sequencing data. TCRdb recomputed calls from the PCR reads with MiXCR, one row per CDR3 protein. The sample includes 150,000 or so distinct CDR3 sequences, under 40% of them seen just once. The source was blood, collected after autologous hematopoietic stem cell transplantation. These receptors all stem from a girl aged 5-17 years with multiple sclerosis. CDR3s include the opening cysteine and the closing phenylalanine or tryptophan. The D gene is left open where the match is weak. Size is stated for part of the rows, as once, few or many counts, or as a class when the clone is expanded.

d_call | j_call | v_call | clone_size | cdr3_nt | cdr3_aa
TRBD1 | TRBJ2-5 | TRBV27 | few | TGTGCCAGCAGTTACGACAGGGCCCGGGAGACCCAGTACTTC | CASSYDRARETQYF
TRBD2 | TRBJ2-3 | TRBV20-1 | few | TGCAGTGCCACGACTAGCGACACGCAGTATTTT | CSATTSDTQYF
. | TRBJ2-7 | TRBV5-8 | . | TGTGCCAGCAGCTTGGAGGCCGCCTACGAGCAGTACTTC | CASSLEAAYEQYF
. | TRBJ2-5 | TRBV27 | . | TGTGCCAGCAGTCCCCGGACAGCCTCTCGGGGGCAGTACTTC | CASSPRTASRGQYF
. | TRBJ2-2 | TRBV7-9 | . | TGTGCCAGCAGACCCTCTCTGAGGGGTAACACCGGGGAGCTGTTTTTT | CASRPSLRGNTGELFF
TRBD2 | TRBJ2-1 | TRBV28 | few | TGTGCCAGCAGTTCCCGAGCGGGAGGGCGGTCGGGGGAGTTCTTC | CASSSRAGGRSGEFF
. | TRBJ2-5 | TRBV27 | few | TGTGCCAGCAGTTCCGGGCCCTTCGGGGAGACCCAGTACTTC | CASSSGPFGETQYF
. | TRBJ2-3 | TRBV9 | few | TGTGCCAGCAGCGGTGATACAGATACGCAGTATTTT | CASSGDTDTQYF
. | TRBJ1-5 | TRBV20-1 | . | TGCAGTGCCGGGGAGTACAGCAATCAGCTCCAGCATTTT | CSAGEYSNQLQHF
. | TRBJ2-5 | TRBV11-3 | . | TGTGCCAGCACCCACACCCGATTGGTAGGAGGATCCTCGAAAGAGACCCAGTACTTC | CASTHTRLVGGSSKETQYF
. | TRBJ2-7 | TRBV9 | few | TGTGCCAGCAGCGTATCCAGGTTTGGAGAGCAGTACTTC | CASSVSRFGEQYF
TRBD1 | TRBJ2-4 | TRBV12-3/TRBV12-4 | . | TGTGCCAGCAGCACGCGGGACAGGCTGAACTGGAACATTCAGTACTTC | CASSTRDRLNWNIQYF